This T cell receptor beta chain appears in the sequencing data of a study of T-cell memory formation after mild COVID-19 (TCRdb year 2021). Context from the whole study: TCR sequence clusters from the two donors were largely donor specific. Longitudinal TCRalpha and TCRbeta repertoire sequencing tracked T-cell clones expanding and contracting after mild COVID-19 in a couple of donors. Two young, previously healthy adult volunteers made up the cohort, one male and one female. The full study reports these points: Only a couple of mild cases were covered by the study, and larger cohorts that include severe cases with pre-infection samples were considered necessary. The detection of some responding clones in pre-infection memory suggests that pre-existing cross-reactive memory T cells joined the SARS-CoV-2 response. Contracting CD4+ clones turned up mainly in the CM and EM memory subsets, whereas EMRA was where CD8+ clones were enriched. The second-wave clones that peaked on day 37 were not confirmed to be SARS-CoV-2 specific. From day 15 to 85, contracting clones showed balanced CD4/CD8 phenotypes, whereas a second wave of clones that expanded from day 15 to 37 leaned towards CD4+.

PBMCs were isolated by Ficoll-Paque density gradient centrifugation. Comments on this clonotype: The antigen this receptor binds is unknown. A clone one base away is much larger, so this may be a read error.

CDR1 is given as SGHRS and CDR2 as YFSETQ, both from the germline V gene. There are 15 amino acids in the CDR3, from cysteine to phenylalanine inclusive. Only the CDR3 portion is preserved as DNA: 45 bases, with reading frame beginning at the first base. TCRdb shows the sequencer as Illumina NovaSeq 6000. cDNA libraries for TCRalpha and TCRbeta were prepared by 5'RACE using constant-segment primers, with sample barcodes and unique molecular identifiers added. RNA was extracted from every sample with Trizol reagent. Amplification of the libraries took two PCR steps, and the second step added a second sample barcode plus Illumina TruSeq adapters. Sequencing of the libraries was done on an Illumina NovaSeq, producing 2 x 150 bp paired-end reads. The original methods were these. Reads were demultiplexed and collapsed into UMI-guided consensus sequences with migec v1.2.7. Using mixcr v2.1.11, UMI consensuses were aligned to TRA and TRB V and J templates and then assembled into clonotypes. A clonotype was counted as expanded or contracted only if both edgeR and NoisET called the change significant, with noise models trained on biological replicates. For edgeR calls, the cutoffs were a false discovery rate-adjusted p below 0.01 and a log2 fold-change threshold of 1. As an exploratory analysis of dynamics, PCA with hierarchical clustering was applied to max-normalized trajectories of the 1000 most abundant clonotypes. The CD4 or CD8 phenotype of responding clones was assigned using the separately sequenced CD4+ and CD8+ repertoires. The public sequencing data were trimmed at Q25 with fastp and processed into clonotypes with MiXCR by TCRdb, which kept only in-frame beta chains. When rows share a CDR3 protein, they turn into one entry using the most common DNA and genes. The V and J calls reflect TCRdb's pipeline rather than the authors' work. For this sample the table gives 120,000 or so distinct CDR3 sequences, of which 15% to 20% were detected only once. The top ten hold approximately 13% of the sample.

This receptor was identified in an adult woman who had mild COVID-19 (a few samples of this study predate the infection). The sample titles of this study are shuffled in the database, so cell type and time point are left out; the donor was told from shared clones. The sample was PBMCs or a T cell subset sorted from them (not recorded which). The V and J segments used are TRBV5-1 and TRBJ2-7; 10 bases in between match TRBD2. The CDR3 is CTSSLDPSGGYEQYF. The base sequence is TGCACCAGCAGCTTGGATCCTAGCGGGGGCTACGAGCAGTACTTC.